The T cell receptor beta chain under discussion was sequenced for a study of spatial heterogeneity in lung cancer. Study context: There were consistently more beta-chain sequences detected than alpha-chain sequences. Every unique TCR and UMI combination, on average, appeared more than ten times in raw reads.

Worth noting for this clonotype: Its antigen is unidentified. This beta chain slipped into a library made for alpha chains as a stray read, so its size is not meaningful.

The CDR3 has 12 amino acids. Looked up from germline, CDR1 is MDHEN and CDR2 is SYDVKM. V lost 8 bases and J lost 6, with 14 bases in between. TCR cDNA molecules were tagged individually, and each one carried a unique molecular identifier. TCRdb independently ran MiXCR on the 5' RACE reads; one entry per CDR3 protein. Among thousands of distinct CDR3 sequences, around 13% were seen once, and the ten largest hold approximately 10%. Study-wide results and caveats: Tumor mutation counts were tracked by expanded intratumoral alpha and beta TCR counts.

Specified time point: sample taken at primary tumor resection. The source of this sequence is a male donor with early-stage non-small cell lung cancer. The sequenced sample was lung tumor tissue, obtained at surgery. This rearrangement joins TRBV28 to TRBJ2-7; a possible D gene is TRBD1 (7 bases). CDR3 loop: CASLGTAGEQYF. The CDR3 DNA follows: TGTGCCAGCCTAGGGACAGCGGGCGAGCAGTACTTC.